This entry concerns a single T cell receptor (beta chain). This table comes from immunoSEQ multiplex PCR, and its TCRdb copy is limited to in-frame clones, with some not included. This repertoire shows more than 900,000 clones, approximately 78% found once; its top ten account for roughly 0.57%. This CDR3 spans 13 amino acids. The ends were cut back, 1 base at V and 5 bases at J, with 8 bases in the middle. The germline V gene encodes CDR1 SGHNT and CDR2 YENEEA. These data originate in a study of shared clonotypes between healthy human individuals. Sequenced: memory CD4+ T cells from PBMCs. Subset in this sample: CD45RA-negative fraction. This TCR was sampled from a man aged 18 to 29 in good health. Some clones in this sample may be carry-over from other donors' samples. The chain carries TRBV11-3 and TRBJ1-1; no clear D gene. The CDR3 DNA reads TGTGCCAGCAGCTTAGGGGTCTTAACTGAAGCTTTCTTT. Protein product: CASSLGVLTEAFF.